The clone carrying this T cell receptor beta chain was detected ten times or more. V trimming: 5 bases; J trimming: 0 bases; junction bases outside the gene matches: 0. Germline V gene lookup returns CDR1 LGHNT and CDR2 FRNRAP. CDR3 length: 14 amino acids. This sample is drawn from a study of neurological immune-mediated disorders. The cDNA came from 5'RACE with 10-nucleotide random UMIs. One entry per CDR3 protein, called by TCRdb with MiXCR from the 5' RACE reads. Of over 60,000 distinct CDR3 sequences listed, 5% to 6% are singletons. The sequenced sample consisted of PBMCs. This chain joins TRBV12-5 and TRBJ2-1, with 8 bases lining up with TRBD2. The source of this sequence is a woman in her 30s with multiple sclerosis. In DNA form, the CDR3 reads TGTGCTAGTGGTGCGGGAGGCTCCTACAATGAGCAGTTCTTC. Protein: CASGAGGSYNEQFF.